What follows is one TCR beta chain and its context. Antigen: not known. The length of the CDR3 is 13 residues. Per germline, CDR1 DFQATT and CDR2 SNEGSKA (reference sequence). Trimming stripped 6 bases from V and 1 base from J, with 12 bases between. The data stem from a study of T-cell reconstitution after alpha-beta-depleted transplantation in children. Study-level findings and limits: T-cell counts and diversity at one year post-transplant came mainly from newly produced T cells. Surviving recipient cells, namely T cells and thymic progenitors, were the source of high day-60 TCRbeta diversity in some patients. Expanded clones from the graft, numbering several hundred, reportedly supplied alpha-beta T cells about two months after transplant.

A library of TCRbeta sequences, prepared with unique molecular identifiers, was generated. TCRdb reanalysed the PCR reads using MiXCR and keeps one entry per CDR3 protein. The sample consists of fewer than 750,000 distinct CDR3 sequences, under 25% of them appearing once. The sequence derives from a boy under three years old who had a stem cell transplant for acute myeloid leukemia, so the T cells may come from the graft donor. The material was PBMCs, mostly from graft donor cells, obtained 360 days after TCRalphabeta/CD19-depleted stem cell transplant. The chain uses TRBV20-1 and TRBJ1-1; D uncertain. The CDR3 here is CSAQKGRNTEAFF. In DNA, the CDR3 is TGCAGTGCCCAAAAAGGACGGAACACTGAAGCTTTCTTT.